This T cell receptor (beta chain) stems from a study of T cells in Graves' hyperthyroidism and ophthalmopathy. In its sample, this clonotype was seen a few times. The CDR3 contains 16 residues. V lost 5 bases to trimming and J lost 4 bases; unmatched junction nucleotides: 13. Germline loops: CDR1 SGHVS, CDR2 FQNEAQ. Researchers took RNA transcripts and amplified the TCR beta CDR3 regions from them. HTBI primers were the set used in a first-round RT-PCR of the TCR CDR3. TCRdb reprocessed the multiplex PCR reads via MiXCR and lists one record per CDR3 protein. This sample has about 460,000 distinct CDR3 sequences, with approximately 23% found just once. Reasons for excluding patients were uncontrolled infection, other autoimmune disease, pregnancy or lactation.

Input material: blood. The V and J genes are TRBV7-8 and TRBJ1-1, with 7 nucleotides matching TRBD1. This sequence originates from a woman aged 70 to 79 with Graves' ophthalmopathy. The CDR3: CASSRLRDSIFTEAFF. CDR3 coding DNA: TGTGCCAGCAGCCGACTCCGGGACAGCATCTTCACTGAAGCTTTCTTT.